The rows below give T cell receptor beta chains drawn from one sample of a study of blood T cell repertoires in COVID-19. Sequenced by immunoSEQ multiplex PCR; TCRdb stores in-frame clones only, minus some. Among about 480,000 clones listed, about 85% were seen once. The material sequenced was PBMCs or T cells enriched from blood (not recorded which). Receptors originate from a woman between 18 and 29 years old with acute COVID-19. Each CDR3 is given without its conserved first and last residue. Fields, in order: V gene, CDR3 protein.

v_gene: TRBV3-1/TRBV3-2
CDR3aa: ASSQEEGDEPQH

v_gene: TRBV5-1
CDR3aa: ASSLAGSSYNEQF

v_gene: TRBV11-2
CDR3aa: ASSLEAWTGGFRGYEQY

v_gene: TRBV28
CDR3aa: ASRYEGGGNQPQH

v_gene: TRBV18
CDR3aa: ASSPPGQGGETQY

v_gene: TRBV27
CDR3aa: ASSSGQSSYNEQF

v_gene: TRBV2
CDR3aa: ALRAGSYEQY

v_gene: TRBV9
CDR3aa: ASSVAGTEAF

v_gene: TRBV2
CDR3aa: ASVGYQGANEQF

v_gene: TRBV19
CDR3aa: ASSFTGLTEAF

v_gene: TRBV6-2/TRBV6-3
CDR3aa: ASSSSRVSYT

v_gene: TRBV10-2
CDR3aa: ASRGILAGSAEQY

v_gene: TRBV3-1/TRBV3-2
CDR3aa: ASRNGRNSGNTIY

v_gene: TRBV10-3
CDR3aa: AISEGGADTEAF

v_gene: TRBV3-1/TRBV3-2
CDR3aa: ASSLSRTRYNEQF

v_gene: TRBV10-2
CDR3aa: ASSEPLLAGGDTQY

v_gene: TRBV2
CDR3aa: ASSATGRKSEAF

v_gene: TRBV4-1
CDR3aa: ASSPGVAGGGF

v_gene: TRBV4-1
CDR3aa: ASSQDPTGTGRYGYT

v_gene: TRBV29-1
CDR3aa: SVEGLHGETQY

v_gene: TRBV11-3
CDR3aa: ASSLVAGTSGRNEQF

v_gene: TRBV10-3
CDR3aa: AIMETGRNYGYT

v_gene: TRBV9
CDR3aa: ASSVGQGGYGYT

v_gene: TRBV19
CDR3aa: ASSPLAGGPYNEQF

v_gene: TRBV5-1
CDR3aa: ASSPGGTLTDTQY

v_gene: TRBV10-3
CDR3aa: AINGQGLTGELF

v_gene: TRBV6-5
CDR3aa: ASTPRGPYEQY

v_gene: TRBV4-2
CDR3aa: ASSQEGLAGGRETQY

v_gene: TRBV3-1/TRBV3-2
CDR3aa: ASSQERPGLAPNSIKETQY

v_gene: TRBV5-6
CDR3aa: ASSLGAAYNSPLH

v_gene: TRBV12-3/TRBV12-4
CDR3aa: ASSLGGPYGYT

v_gene: TRBV4-1
CDR3aa: ASSQGTGRGEKLF

v_gene: TRBV19
CDR3aa: ASSNRQGSTDTQY

v_gene: TRBV27
CDR3aa: ASSLRTGIVGYT

v_gene: TRBV29-1
CDR3aa: STLGVFAGELF

v_gene: TRBV7-9
CDR3aa: ASSAPGLAQETQY

v_gene: TRBV18
CDR3aa: ASSRLERSYNEQF

v_gene: TRBV14
CDR3aa: ASSYGTGGGNEQY

v_gene: TRBV10-3
CDR3aa: ASGGQGEKLF

v_gene: TRBV5-1
CDR3aa: ASRGSNEKLF

v_gene: TRBV30
CDR3aa: AWSPPGRERDEQY

v_gene: TRBV6-1
CDR3aa: ASSERWDRAIPLH

v_gene: TRBV7-2
CDR3aa: ASSPLAGAKNIQY

v_gene: TRBV6-4
CDR3aa: ASSGTSGGYNEQF

v_gene: TRBV19
CDR3aa: ASSILGGSNQPQH

v_gene: TRBV7-3
CDR3aa: ASSPMGGPEQF

v_gene: TRBV11-2
CDR3aa: ASSTGVAGGPWETQY

v_gene: TRBV9
CDR3aa: ASSVGEQETQY